This T cell receptor (beta chain) appears in the sequencing data of a study of T-cell memory formation after mild COVID-19. This clonotype has a handful of counts. Its antigen is undetermined. TCRdb redid the calling of the 5' RACE reads with MiXCR, one entry per CDR3 protein. Here the sample spans around 200,000 distinct CDR3 sequences, under 20% being singletons. CDR1 and CDR2 from the germline V gene are SGHRS and YFSETQ. V was clipped by 0 bases and J by 4 bases; unmatched bases: 7. This CDR3 has 15 amino acids. Whole-study findings and limits: Cross-reactive memory apparently joined, as some responding clones appeared in pre-infection memory.

What was sequenced was PBMCs or a T cell subset sorted from them (not recorded which). This TCR was sampled from an adult woman who had mild COVID-19 (a few samples of this study predate the infection). Cell type and time point are not known. This rearrangement joins TRBV5-1 to TRBJ2-7; 7 nucleotides agree with TRBD2. The CDR3 protein is CASSLDPAGKYEQYF. CDR3 in DNA: TGCGCCAGCAGCTTGGATCCAGCGGGGAAGTACGAGCAGTACTTC.